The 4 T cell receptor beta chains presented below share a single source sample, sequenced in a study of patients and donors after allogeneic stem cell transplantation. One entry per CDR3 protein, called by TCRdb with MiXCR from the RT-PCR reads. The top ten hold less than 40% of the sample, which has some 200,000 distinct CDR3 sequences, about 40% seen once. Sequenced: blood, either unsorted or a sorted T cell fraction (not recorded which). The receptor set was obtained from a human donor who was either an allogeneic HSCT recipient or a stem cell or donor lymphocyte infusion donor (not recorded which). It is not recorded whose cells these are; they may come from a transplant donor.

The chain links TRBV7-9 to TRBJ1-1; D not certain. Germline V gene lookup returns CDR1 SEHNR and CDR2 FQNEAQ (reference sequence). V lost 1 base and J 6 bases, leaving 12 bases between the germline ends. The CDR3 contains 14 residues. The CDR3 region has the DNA TGTGCCAGCAGCTTAGAGGGCCCTGGGGCTGAAGCTTTCTTT. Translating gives CASSLEGPGAEAFF.

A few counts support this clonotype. The CDR3 DNA reads TGCGCCAGCAGCTATGGGGGACAGGGCACAGCCAAAAACATTCAGTACTTC. Translation gives CASSYGGQGTAKNIQYF. The chain is built from TRBV5-1 and TRBJ2-4, with 9 bases fitting TRBD1. CDR1 is SGHRS, CDR2 YFSETQ, per germline. The CDR3 is 17 amino acids. V shed 3 bases and J 0 bases; nucleotides not matched to a gene: 7.

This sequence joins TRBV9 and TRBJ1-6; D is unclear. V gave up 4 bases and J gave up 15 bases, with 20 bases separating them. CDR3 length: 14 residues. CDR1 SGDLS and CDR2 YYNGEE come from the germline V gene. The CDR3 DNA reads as TGTGCCAGCAGCCCTGACGGAACCCTTAGAAGCCTCCACTTT. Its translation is CASSPDGTLRSLHF.

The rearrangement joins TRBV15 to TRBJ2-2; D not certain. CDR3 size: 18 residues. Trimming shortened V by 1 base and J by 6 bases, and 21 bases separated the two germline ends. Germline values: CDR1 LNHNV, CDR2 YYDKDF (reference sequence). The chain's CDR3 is CATSRVAGLRLRAGELFF. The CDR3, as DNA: TGTGCCACCAGCAGAGTTGCCGGGTTACGCCTAAGGGCCGGGGAGCTGTTTTTT.